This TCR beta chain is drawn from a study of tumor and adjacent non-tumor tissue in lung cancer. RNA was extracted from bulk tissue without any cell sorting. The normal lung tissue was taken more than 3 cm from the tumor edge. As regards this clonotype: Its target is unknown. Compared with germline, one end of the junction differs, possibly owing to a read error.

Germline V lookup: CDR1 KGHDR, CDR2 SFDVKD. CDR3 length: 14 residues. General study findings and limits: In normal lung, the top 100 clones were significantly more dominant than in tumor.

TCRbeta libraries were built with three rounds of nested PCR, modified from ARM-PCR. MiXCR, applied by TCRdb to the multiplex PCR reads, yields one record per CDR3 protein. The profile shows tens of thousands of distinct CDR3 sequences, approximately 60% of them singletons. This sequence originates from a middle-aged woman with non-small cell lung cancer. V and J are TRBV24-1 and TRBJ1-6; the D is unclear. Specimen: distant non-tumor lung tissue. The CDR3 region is CAISERWDNPPLHF. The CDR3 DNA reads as TGTGCCATCAGCGAAAGGTGGGATAATCCACCCCTCCACTTT.